In its sample, the clone carrying this TCR beta chain was seen many times. Its cognate antigen is unknown. A process of 5'RACE template switching, which added a universal primer site and UMIs, was used to make TCR cDNA. From the 5' RACE reads, TCRdb called clonotypes with MiXCR, one entry per CDR3 protein. The sample shows roughly 240,000 distinct CDR3 sequences, 6.7% of them seen only once. This CDR3 spans 12 amino acids. V lost 1 base and J lost 4, with 3 bases in between. The germline CDR1 and CDR2 sequences are LGHDT and YNNKEL (reference sequence). The data derive from a study of T cells after yellow fever vaccination. Study in general: Each low-cell-number fraction was prepared by means of SMART-Seq v4 Ultra Low Input. Study findings and constraints: A small proportion of clonotypes was detected in both the CD4 and CD8 compartments. The study found a weaker secondary response that peaked faster, day 5 versus 15.

The chain uses TRBV3-1 and TRBJ2-3; D uncertain. This receptor was obtained from a young man who received the YFV17D yellow fever vaccine. The sample consisted of CD4+ T cells sorted from PBMCs, taken on the day of the yellow fever booster vaccination. In DNA form, the CDR3 reads TGTGCCAGCAGCCAAGTCCCAGATACGCAGTATTTT. Translating it yields CASSQVPDTQYF.